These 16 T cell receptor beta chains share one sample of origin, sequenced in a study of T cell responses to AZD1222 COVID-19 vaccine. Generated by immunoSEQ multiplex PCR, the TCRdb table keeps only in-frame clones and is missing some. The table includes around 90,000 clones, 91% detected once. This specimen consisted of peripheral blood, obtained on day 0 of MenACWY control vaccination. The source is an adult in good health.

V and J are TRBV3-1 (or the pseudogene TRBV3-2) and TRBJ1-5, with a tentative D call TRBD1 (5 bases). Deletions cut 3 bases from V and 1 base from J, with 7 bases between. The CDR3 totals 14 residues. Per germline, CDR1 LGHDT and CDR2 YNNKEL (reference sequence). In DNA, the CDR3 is TGTGCCAGCAGCCAGGGGGTCAGCAATCAGCCCCAGCATTTT. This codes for CASSQGVSNQPQHF.

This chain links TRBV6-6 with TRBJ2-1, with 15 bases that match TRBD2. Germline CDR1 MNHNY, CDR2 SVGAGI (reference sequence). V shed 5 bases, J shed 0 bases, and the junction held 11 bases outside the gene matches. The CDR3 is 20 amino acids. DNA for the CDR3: TGTGCCAGCAGTCCGGGCGGACTAGCGGGAGGGCCGGTCTCCTACAATGAGCAGTTCTTC. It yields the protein CASSPGGLAGGPVSYNEQFF.

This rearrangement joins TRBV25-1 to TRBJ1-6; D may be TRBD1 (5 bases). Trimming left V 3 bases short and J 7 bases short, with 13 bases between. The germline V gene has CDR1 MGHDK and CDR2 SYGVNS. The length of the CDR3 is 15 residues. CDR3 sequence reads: CASSDPRDGNSPLHF. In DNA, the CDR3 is TGTGCCAGCAGTGACCCGAGGGACGGCAATTCACCCCTCCACTTT.

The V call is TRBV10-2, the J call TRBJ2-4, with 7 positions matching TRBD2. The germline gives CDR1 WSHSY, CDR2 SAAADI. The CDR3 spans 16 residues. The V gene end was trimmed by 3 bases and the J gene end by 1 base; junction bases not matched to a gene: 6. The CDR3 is CASSDQSGVAKNIQYF. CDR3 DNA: TGCGCCAGCAGTGACCAGAGCGGGGTTGCCAAAAACATTCAGTACTTC.

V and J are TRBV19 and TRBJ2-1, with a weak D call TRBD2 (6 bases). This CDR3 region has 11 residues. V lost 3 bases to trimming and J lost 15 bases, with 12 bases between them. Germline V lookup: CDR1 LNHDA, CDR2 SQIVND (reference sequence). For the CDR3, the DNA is TGTGCCAGTAGTATGAGGGGAGGTACGTTCTTC. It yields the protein CASSMRGGTFF.

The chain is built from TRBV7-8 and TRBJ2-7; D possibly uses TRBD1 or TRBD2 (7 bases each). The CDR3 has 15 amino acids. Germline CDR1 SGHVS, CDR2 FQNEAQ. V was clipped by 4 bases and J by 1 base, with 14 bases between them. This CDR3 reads CASSSGGGLSYEQYF. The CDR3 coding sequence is TGTGCCAGCAGCTCAGGGGGGGGACTTTCCTACGAGCAGTACTTC.

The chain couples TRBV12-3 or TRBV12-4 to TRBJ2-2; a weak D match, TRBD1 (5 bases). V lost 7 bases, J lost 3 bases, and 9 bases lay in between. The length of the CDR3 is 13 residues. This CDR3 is CASKIGDTGELFF. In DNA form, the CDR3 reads TGTGCCAGCAAAATAGGGGACACCGGGGAGCTGTTTTTT.

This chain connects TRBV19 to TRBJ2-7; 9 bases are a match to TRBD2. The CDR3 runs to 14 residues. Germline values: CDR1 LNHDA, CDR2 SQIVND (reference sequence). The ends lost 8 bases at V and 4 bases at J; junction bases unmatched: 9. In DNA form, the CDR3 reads TGTGCCAGTTCCCGGGCTAGCGGGATATACGAGCAGTACTTC. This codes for CASSRASGIYEQYF.

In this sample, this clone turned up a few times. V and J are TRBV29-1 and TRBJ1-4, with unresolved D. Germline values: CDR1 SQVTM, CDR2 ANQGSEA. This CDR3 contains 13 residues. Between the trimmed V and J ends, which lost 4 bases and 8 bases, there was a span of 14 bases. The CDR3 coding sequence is TGCAGCGTTGCCGGGTCCTTAGGGGAAAAACTGTTTTTT. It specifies CSVAGSLGEKLFF.

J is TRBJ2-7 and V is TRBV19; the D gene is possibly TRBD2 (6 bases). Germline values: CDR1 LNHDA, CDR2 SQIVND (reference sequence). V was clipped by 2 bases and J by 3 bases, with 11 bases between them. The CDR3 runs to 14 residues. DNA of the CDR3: TGTGCCAGTAGTATACTGGGAGGAGGCTACGAGCAGTACTTC. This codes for CASSILGGGYEQYF.

CDR3 region: CASSPMGQGIYEQYF. For the CDR3, the DNA is TGCGCCAGCAGCCCCATGGGACAGGGAATCTACGAGCAGTACTTC. This rearrangement joins TRBV5-1 to TRBJ2-7; 9 nucleotides match TRBD1. The CDR3 spans 15 residues. The V gene's germline CDR1 is SGHRS and CDR2 YFSETQ. J lost 3 bases, V lost 4 bases, and 8 bases had no gene match.

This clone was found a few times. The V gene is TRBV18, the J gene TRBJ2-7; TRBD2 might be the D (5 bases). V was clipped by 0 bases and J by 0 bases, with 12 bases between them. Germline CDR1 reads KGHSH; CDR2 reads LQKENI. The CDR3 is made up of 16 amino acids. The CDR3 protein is CASSPPNGLNSYEQYF. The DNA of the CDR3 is TGTGCCAGCTCACCACCAAACGGACTCAACTCCTACGAGCAGTACTTC.

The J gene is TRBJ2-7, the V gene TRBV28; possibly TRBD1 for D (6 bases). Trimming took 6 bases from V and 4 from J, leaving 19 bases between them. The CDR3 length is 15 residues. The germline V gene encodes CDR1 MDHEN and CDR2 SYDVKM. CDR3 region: CASSLSWGRRYEQYF. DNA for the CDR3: TGTGCCAGCAGCCTATCCTGGGGGCGCAGGTACGAGCAGTACTTC.

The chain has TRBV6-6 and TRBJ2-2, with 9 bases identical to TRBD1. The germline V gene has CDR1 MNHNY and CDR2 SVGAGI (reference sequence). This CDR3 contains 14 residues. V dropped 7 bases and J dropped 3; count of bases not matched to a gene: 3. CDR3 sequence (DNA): TGTGCCAGCAAGGACAGGGGAGACACCGGGGAGCTGTTTTTT. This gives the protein CASKDRGDTGELFF.

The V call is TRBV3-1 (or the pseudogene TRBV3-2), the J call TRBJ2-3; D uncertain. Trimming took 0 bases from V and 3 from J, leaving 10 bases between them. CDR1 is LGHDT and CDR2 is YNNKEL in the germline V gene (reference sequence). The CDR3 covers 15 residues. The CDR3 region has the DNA TGTGCCAGCAGCCAAGAGTTGGGCAGAACAGATACGCAGTATTTT. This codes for CASSQELGRTDTQYF.

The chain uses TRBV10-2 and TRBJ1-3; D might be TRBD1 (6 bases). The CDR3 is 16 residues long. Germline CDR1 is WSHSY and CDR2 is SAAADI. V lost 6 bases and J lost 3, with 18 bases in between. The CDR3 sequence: CASRAGTYEHGNTIYF. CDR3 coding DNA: TGCGCCAGCAGGGCCGGGACATACGAGCATGGAAACACCATATATTTT.